This entry describes one TCR beta chain. This clone was observed a single time. What this receptor recognizes is not known. No qualities accompany the bases; no much larger clone lies one base away. The entry originates in a study of shared clonotypes between healthy human individuals (TCRdb year 2020). With respect to the entire study: The cohort included three men and a couple of women between 18 and 49 years of age. To estimate repertoire size and how much clonotype sharing occurs between individuals, the study deeply sequenced the blood TCR repertoires of several healthy adults. For each donor, three plates each were used for CD4 naive and CD4 memory, two plates were used for CD8 naive, and one plate was used for CD8 memory. Leukapheresis yielded between about 0.94 and 8.9 billion PBMCs per donor. To increase sequencing depth and limit assay-specific biases, different laboratories used diverse techniques to prepare libraries and sequence TCR repertoires.

Using the deep immunoSEQ assay, TCR CDR3 regions were amplified from genomic DNA by multiplex PCR. Extracted genomic DNA from each cell subset was spread evenly across all wells of several immunoSEQ 96-well plates, with each plate serving as a replicate. For sorted subsets, around 200 ng genomic DNA, equal to tens of thousands of T cell genomes, was loaded into each replicate PCR. Purified libraries were quantified with a Qubit 3.0 fluorometer, sized on a Bioanalyzer 2100, and re-quantified with the KAPA Library Quantification kit. A separate single-read 150-cycle Illumina NextSeq 550 flow cell was used to sequence each immunoSEQ 96-well plate. As for the authors' bioinformatics: The immunoSEQ output contained only junctional sequences without quality scores, so filtering could not match that applied to full-length reads. Sequences were annotated with PyIR, a Python wrapper for IgBLAST v1.9, using IMGT germline references to assign V/J genes and CDR3. Reads with weak V/J assignments (E-value above 1e-6), missing CDR3, stop codons, out-of-frame junctions, or ambiguous translated residues were removed. V3J clonotypes were defined as sequences sharing the same inferred V gene, J gene, and CDR3 amino acid sequence. Percentage overlap between repertoires was calculated by dividing the number of shared unique clonotypes by the size of the smaller repertoire. Repertoire richness was assessed with RTK rarefaction, the Chao1 estimator, and Recon v2.1 estimates of unobserved clonotypes. OLGA was used to compute generation probabilities for all TCRbeta clonotypes that the gDNA method yielded from several donors. The immuneACCESS repertoire file appears here via TCRdb, limited to in-frame rearrangements. These files lack a portion of the clones; in checked studies, under half of the deficit traces to unresolved V genes, and the cause of the others is not known. The D gene and trimming were derived from the DNA, and the V and J assignments and clone size from that table. This sample comprises 1.6 million or so clones, roughly 98.5% of them detected only once. The leading ten clones occupy approximately 0.4% of the sample.

The donors were healthy, HIV-negative adults with no recently reported acute infections or vaccinations. All donors were Caucasian adults living in Nashville, Tennessee, USA. CD4+ T cells were enriched by magnetic negative selection; naive cells were then positively selected on CD45RA, and the negative fraction formed the memory subset. After blood collection by leukapheresis, PBMCs were isolated using Ficoll-Histopaque density gradient centrifugation and then cryopreserved in the vapor phase of liquid nitrogen. Purity and quantity of every magnetically sorted T cell population were checked by analytical flow cytometry. Genomic DNA was isolated from each sorted fraction and quantified by UV absorbance on a Nanodrop 2000c. Paper-wide results and their limitations: Compared with non-shared clonotypes, clonotypes shared by all four sorted-subset donors had higher generation probabilities. Pairwise subsampling indicated that sequencing depth was expected to affect the degree of clonotype sharing among donors. Sampling was restricted to blood, and TCR repertoires in tissue are likely to differ from TCR repertoires in blood. When a few donors were compared, the shared fraction of clonotypes was about 5% for naive CD4, over 3% for naive CD8, 2% to 2.5% for memory CD4, and 0.3% to 0.5% for memory CD8. Because the study included only a small number of donors, the genetic and exposure-history diversity represented was limited. Rarefaction of sorted-subset datasets indicated incomplete sequencing despite the large sequencing depth. Naive subsets generally had larger estimated clonotype richness than memory subsets.

The sample comprised naive CD4+ T cells sorted from blood. The cell subset or site label, as the study defines it: CD45RA+ positively selected. The TCR comes from a man between 25 and 39 years old in good health.

The nucleotide sequence is given as TGTGCCAGCAGTGAGACAGGGGGATCCACGCAGTACTTC. It is translated as CASSETGGSTQYF. The rearrangement combines TRBV25-1 with TRBJ2-7; 9 central bases correspond to TRBD1. From cysteine to phenylalanine, the CDR3 is 13 amino acids long. The CDR3 DNA has 39 bases and is translated from base 1. Unmatched junction bases come to 6, with V trimmed by 3 bases and J by 9 bases. The germline V gene gives CDR1 as MGHDK and CDR2 as SYGVNS.